This T cell receptor (beta chain) was recorded in a study of blood T cell repertoires in COVID-19. Trimming cost V 5 bases and J 7 bases; bases outside gene matches: 15. Germline V gene data show CDR1 as SGHDT and CDR2 as YYEEEE. The CDR3 has 16 amino acids. Sequenced by immunoSEQ multiplex PCR; TCRdb stores in-frame clones only, minus some. Of under 250,000 clones listed, around four fifths are singletons. The clonotype was recovered from a woman between 40 and 55 years old who had been exposed to COVID-19. The V call is TRBV5-6, the J call TRBJ2-5, with 9 nucleotides matching TRBD2. The sequencing input was PBMCs or T cells enriched from blood (not recorded which). The DNA for the CDR3 is TGTGCCAGCAGGCCCCAGGGCGCGGGGGGGGACCGGACCCAGTACTTC. Translation: CASRPQGAGGDRTQYF. Together with reference TRBV5-6 and TRBJ2-5, the CDR3 gives the full variable domain: DAGVTQSPTHLIKTRGQQVTLRCSPKSGHDTVSWYQQALGQGPQFIFQYYEEEERQRGNFPDRFSGHQFPNYSSELNVNALLLGDSALYLCASRPQGAGGDRTQYFGPGTRLLVL.